This TCR beta chain was recovered during a study of cytomegalovirus exposure and HLA in healthy donors. Study conclusions and caveats: A few V segments could not be told apart, such as TRBV6-2 and TRBV6-3, and were left out. Accurate prediction of most subjects' HLA-A and HLA-B alleles from TCR beta sequences was reported.

A word on this clone: Its antigen is currently unknown.

Amplification used 60 Vbeta primers and 13 Jbeta primers. The protocol was immunoSEQ multiplex PCR, while the TCRdb copy is restricted to in-frame clones and leaves out a portion. The sample lists about 140,000 clones; around 85% were seen once. V lost 0 bases and J lost 9, with 16 bases in between. Germline loops: CDR1 SGHRS, CDR2 YFSETQ. The length of the CDR3 is 15 residues. This receptor was identified in a female donor in good health and CMV-seronegative. Input material: PBMCs. The rearrangement links TRBV5-1 to TRBJ2-1; D is perhaps TRBD1 (6 bases). CDR3 residues: CASSLAETGIAEQFF. As DNA, the CDR3 is TGCGCCAGCAGCTTGGCCGAGACAGGTATTGCTGAGCAGTTCTTC.